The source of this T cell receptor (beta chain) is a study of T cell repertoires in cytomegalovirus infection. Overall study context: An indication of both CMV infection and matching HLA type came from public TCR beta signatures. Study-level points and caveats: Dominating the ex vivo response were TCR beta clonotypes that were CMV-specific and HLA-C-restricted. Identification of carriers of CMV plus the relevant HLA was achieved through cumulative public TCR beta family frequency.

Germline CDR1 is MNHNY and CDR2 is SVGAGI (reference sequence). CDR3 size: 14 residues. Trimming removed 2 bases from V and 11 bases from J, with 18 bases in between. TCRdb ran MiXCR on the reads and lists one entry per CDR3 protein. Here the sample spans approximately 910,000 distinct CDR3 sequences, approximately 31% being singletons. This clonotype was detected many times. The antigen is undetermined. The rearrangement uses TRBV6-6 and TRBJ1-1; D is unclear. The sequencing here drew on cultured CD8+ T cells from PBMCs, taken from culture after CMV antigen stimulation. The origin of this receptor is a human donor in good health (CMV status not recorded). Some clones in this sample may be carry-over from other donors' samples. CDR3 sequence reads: CASSYRAPSEYAFF. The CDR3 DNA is TGTGCCAGCAGTTACCGGGCCCCGAGCGAGTACGCTTTCTTT.